The 32 T cell receptor beta chains listed next were all sequenced from one sample in a study of PD-1 blockade in classical Hodgkin lymphoma. The time point was: cycle 4 day 1 (C4D1), after 6 weeks of nivolumab. Every one of the patients relapsed after autologous stem cell transplantation (brentuximab vedotin exposure was variable). Repertoires were generated with immunoSEQ multiplex PCR, while TCRdb's copy carries only in-frame clones and drops some. Altogether 90,000 to 100,000 clones are present, around 80% being singletons, with the ten largest covering just under 9.5%. The specimen was peripheral blood mononuclear cells (PBMCs), collected before the fourth cycle of nivolumab. These receptors were taken from a human donor with classical Hodgkin lymphoma.

The sample holds one count of this clone. The V and J genes are TRBV29-1 and TRBJ2-1; no definite D call. Germline V gene sequence: CDR1 SQVTM, CDR2 ANQGSEA. V lost 0 bases, J lost 1 base, and 16 bases lay in between. CDR3 length: 17 amino acids. The CDR3 DNA is TGCAGCGTTGAAGATCAACTGTTGAAAAATTCCTACAATGAGCAGTTCTTC. This sequence encodes CSVEDQLLKNSYNEQFF.

The chain carries TRBV5-1 and TRBJ2-7, with 7 bases that match TRBD1. This CDR3 comprises 14 residues. With V trimmed by 6 bases and J by 4 bases, 10 bases remained unmatched. Germline V lookup: CDR1 SGHRS, CDR2 YFSETQ. This CDR3 is CASTLETGFYEQYF. DNA of the CDR3: TGCGCCAGCACTTTAGAGACAGGGTTTTACGAGCAGTACTTC.

This clone came up once. This chain links TRBV27 with TRBJ2-6, with D perhaps matching TRBD2 (6 bases). Trimming removed 4 bases from V and 2 bases from J, with 9 bases in between. The CDR3 is 15 amino acids. CDR1 is MNHEY, CDR2 SMNVEV, per germline (reference sequence). The chain's CDR3 is CASSWGVTGANVLTF. The CDR3 bases are TGTGCCAGCAGTTGGGGGGTAACTGGGGCCAACGTCCTGACTTTC.

The rearrangement joins TRBV9 to TRBJ1-2; D perhaps matches TRBD1 (5 bases). The CDR3 runs 14 residues. Trimming took off 4 bases at V and 3 bases at J, with 13 bases between the two ends. CDR1 SGDLS and CDR2 YYNGEE come from the germline V gene. CDR3 coding DNA: TGTGCCAGCAGCCGCCCGGGGGAGGACTATGGCTACACCTTC. As protein: CASSRPGEDYGYTF.

This clone was detected once. The V gene is TRBV25-1, the J gene TRBJ1-1; D gene ambiguous. CDR1 is MGHDK and CDR2 is SYGVNS in the germline V gene. The CDR3 has 14 amino acids. V shed 6 bases and J shed 2 bases, with 13 bases lying between them. For the CDR3, the DNA is TGTGCCAGCAGAGACCCCGGGCCAAACACTGAAGCTTTCTTT. Protein sequence: CASRDPGPNTEAFF.

The gene calls are TRBV6-1 and TRBJ2-2; D uncertain. The CDR3 contains 13 residues. Germline CDR1 is MNHNS and CDR2 is SASEGT. V was trimmed by 10 bases and J by 6 bases, leaving 15 bases between them. CDR3 amino acids: CATMELWAGELFF. CDR3 in DNA: TGTGCCACTATGGAGCTCTGGGCCGGGGAGCTGTTTTTT.

This clone was seen more than once but under ten times. Relative to the germline gene, one junction end is altered; a read error may explain this. V and J are TRBV6-4 and TRBJ2-7; D is uncertain. CDR3 length: 8 residues. The germline CDR1 and CDR2 sequences are MRHNA and SNTAGT. The CDR3 loop is CASSRVLF. The CDR3, as DNA: TGTGCCAGCAGCCGGGTCCTTTTC.

The chain links TRBV6-6 to TRBJ1-6, with D perhaps TRBD1 (5 bases). The CDR3 runs 16 residues. V was trimmed by 7 bases and J by 4 bases, leaving 17 bases between them. Germline V CDR1 and CDR2: MNHNY, SVGAGI (reference sequence). The DNA for the CDR3 is TGTGCCAGCACCTACGGGGGGGAGCCATATAATTCACCCCTCCACTTT. Translating it yields CASTYGGEPYNSPLHF.

The rearrangement joins TRBV6-1 to TRBJ1-5; 8 nucleotides align to TRBD1. V lost 1 base, J lost 2 bases, and 4 bases stayed unmatched. This CDR3 has 16 amino acids. Germline values: CDR1 MNHNS, CDR2 SASEGT. The CDR3 region has the DNA TGTGCCAGCAGTGAAGTTCTACAGGGGGGCAATCAGCCCCAGCATTTT. Its protein product is CASSEVLQGGNQPQHF.

For the CDR3, the DNA is TGCGCCAGCAGCCCAAACGTGCTAATCTCCTACGAGCAGTACTTC. It encodes CASSPNVLISYEQYF. This chain joins TRBV4-3 and TRBJ2-7; no definite D call. Germline CDR1 LGHNA, CDR2 YSLEER. V shed 4 bases and J shed 0 bases, with 13 bases lying between them. The CDR3 is 15 amino acids.

This sequence joins TRBV6-5 and TRBJ1-3; D gene ambiguous. Trimming removed 2 bases at V and 7 bases at J, with 9 bases between. From germline, CDR1 is MNHEY and CDR2 SVGAGI. The length of the CDR3 is 13 residues. The CDR3 DNA follows: TGTGCCAGCAGTTACGTTCTGGGGAACACCATATATTTT. As protein: CASSYVLGNTIYF.

Points on this clone: Within the sample, other DNA sequences also encode this same CDR3. CDR3 nucleotide sequence: TGCGCCAGCAGCTTGGGGTCAGGAGGGTTCACCGGGGAGCTGTTTTTT. Residues: CASSLGSGGFTGELFF. The genes are TRBV5-1 and TRBJ2-2; tentatively, D is TRBD2 (6 bases). The CDR3 is 16 amino acids. CDR1 and CDR2 (germline): SGHRS, YFSETQ. The V end lost 0 bases, the J end lost 4 bases, and 13 bases lay between the germline ends.

The gene calls are TRBV7-8 and TRBJ2-1, with D unresolved. Trimming took off 5 bases at V and 5 bases at J, with 19 bases between the two ends. This CDR3 comprises 16 residues. In germline, CDR1 is SGHVS, CDR2 FQNEAQ. The CDR3: CASSVPLGNLDNEQFF. The CDR3 nucleotides read TGTGCCAGCAGCGTTCCGTTGGGGAACCTCGACAATGAGCAGTTCTTC.

The V and J genes are TRBV6-5 and TRBJ1-5; D may be TRBD1 (5 bases). The CDR3 length is 15 residues. The germline V and J ends were trimmed by 8 bases and 1 base, with 15 bases remaining between them. The germline gives CDR1 MNHEY, CDR2 SVGAGI. The CDR3 nucleotides read TGTGCCAGCGGAATGGGGGGGGGAAGCAATCAGCCCCAGCATTTT. This gives the protein CASGMGGGSNQPQHF.

The CDR3 sequence is CASSPSRGLNQPQHF. CDR3 bases: TGTGCCAGCTCACCGTCTCGGGGTCTCAATCAGCCCCAGCATTTT. This chain connects TRBV18 to TRBJ1-5; D is ambiguous. CDR1 is KGHSH and CDR2 is LQKENI in the germline V gene. The CDR3 totals 15 residues. The germline V and J ends were trimmed by 3 bases and 3 bases, with 12 bases remaining between them.

The J gene is TRBJ2-2, the V gene TRBV27; 10 bases align to TRBD2. Germline CDR1 MNHEY, CDR2 SMNVEV (reference sequence). With V trimmed by 6 bases and J by 6 bases, 13 bases remained unmatched. This CDR3 is built from 17 residues. Written as DNA, the CDR3 is TGTGCCAGCAGGAGAACACCGGGACTAGCGCGAGCCGGGGAGCTGTTTTTT. It yields the protein CASRRTPGLARAGELFF.

The V gene is TRBV4-1, the J gene TRBJ1-2, with a possible D match to TRBD1 (5 bases). V was clipped by 0 bases and J by 2 bases, with 19 bases between them. The CDR3 is 18 residues long. Germline loops: CDR1 MGHRA, CDR2 YSYEKL. As DNA, the CDR3 is TGCGCCAGCAGCCAAGATTTAGGTGGCGTGGGACTCAACTATGGCTACACCTTC. Translated: CASSQDLGGVGLNYGYTF.

The chain recombines TRBV9 with TRBJ1-3; D uncertain. This CDR3 contains 15 residues. V was pared by 7 bases and J by 2 bases, with 16 bases between. Germline assignment: CDR1 SGDLS and CDR2 YYNGEE. CDR3 residues: CASPTDAGPGNTIYF. CDR3 nucleotide sequence: TGTGCCAGCCCTACGGACGCAGGCCCTGGAAACACCATATATTTT.

The CDR3 region has the DNA TGTGCCACCAGCAGAGGAGGCGCCAGATTGTACGAGCAGTACTTC. Encoded protein: CATSRGGARLYEQYF. The chain has TRBV15 and TRBJ2-7; D remains unclear. This CDR3 has 15 amino acids. Germline-derived CDR1 and CDR2 are LNHNV and YYDKDF (reference sequence). Trimming took off 1 base at V and 4 bases at J, with 14 bases between the two ends.

As to this clone: Other nucleotide sequences in the sample specify the same CDR3. V and J are TRBV9 and TRBJ2-5; D not certain. CDR1 SGDLS and CDR2 YYNGEE come from the germline V gene. The CDR3 spans 15 residues. V was shortened by 0 bases and J by 5 bases, with 14 bases between the two germline ends. The CDR3 loop is CASSVGARARETQYF. The DNA of the CDR3 is TGTGCCAGCAGCGTAGGCGCACGAGCCCGGGAGACCCAGTACTTC.

The table lists this clone with a count of one. The chain joins TRBV7-2 to TRBJ2-3; D gene ambiguous. The CDR3 covers 13 residues. Looked up from germline, CDR1 is SGHTA and CDR2 is FQGNSA. Trimming took off 1 base at V and 6 bases at J, with 8 bases between the two ends. CDR3 nucleotides: TGTGCCAGCAGCTTAGAGATCTACGATACGCAGTATTTT. It translates to CASSLEIYDTQYF.

The chain has TRBV4-1 and TRBJ2-2; D might be TRBD1 (6 bases). CDR1 is MGHRA and CDR2 is YSYEKL in the germline V gene. V was trimmed by 4 bases and J by 1 base, leaving 13 bases between them. The CDR3 length is 16 residues. This CDR3 reads CASSLRTVMNTGELFF. CDR3 bases: TGCGCCAGCAGCCTAAGGACAGTCATGAACACCGGGGAGCTGTTTTTT.

V is TRBV5-1 and J is TRBJ1-4; TRBD1 might be the D (6 bases). Trimming took off 1 base at V and 2 bases at J, with 12 bases between the two ends. CDR1 is SGHRS, CDR2 YFSETQ, per germline. The CDR3 loop spans 16 amino acids. In nucleotides, the CDR3 is TGCGCCAGCAGCTTGAAACAGGGAGCGACTAATGAAAAACTGTTTTTT. Translation: CASSLKQGATNEKLFF. The variable domain in full, with the rest retrieved from reference TRBV5-1 and TRBJ1-4, is KAGVTQTPRYLIKTRGQQVTLSCSPISGHRSVSWYQQTPGQGLQFLFEYFSETQRNKGNFPGRFSGRQFSNSRSEMNVSTLELGDSALYLCASSLKQGATNEKLFFGSGTQLSVL.

V usage is TRBV27 and J usage is TRBJ2-2; D is possibly TRBD2 (5 bases). CDR3 length equals 13 residues. V lost 6 bases and J lost 3, with 8 bases in between. Germline-derived CDR1 and CDR2 are MNHEY and SMNVEV (reference sequence). CDR3 DNA: TGTGCCAGCAGGTCGAGGGACACCGGGGAGCTGTTTTTT. It specifies CASRSRDTGELFF.

Only one count was recorded for this clone. The chain carries TRBV11-3 and TRBJ2-2; 9 bases are a match to TRBD1. The CDR3 sequence is 17 residues long. V dropped 5 bases and J dropped 4; count of bases not matched to a gene: 11. Germline-derived CDR1 and CDR2 are SGHNT and YENEEA. The CDR3 nucleotides are TGTGCCAGCAGCCCAGGACAGGGGATTGTGGGCACCGGGGAGCTGTTTTTT. This translates into CASSPGQGIVGTGELFF.

V is TRBV2 and J is TRBJ1-6; D ambiguous. The V gene's germline CDR1 is SNHLY and CDR2 FYNNEI. The CDR3 loop spans 13 amino acids. V was pared by 5 bases and J by 6 bases, with 8 bases between. This CDR3 reads CASSPGFNSPLHF. The DNA for the CDR3 is TGTGCCAGCAGTCCAGGTTTTAATTCACCCCTCCACTTT.

This rearrangement joins TRBV9 to TRBJ1-4; 7 positions agree with TRBD1. The CDR3 extends over 17 amino acids. V shed 3 bases and J 0 bases; nucleotides not matched to a gene: 8. In germline, CDR1 is SGDLS, CDR2 YYNGEE. In DNA form, the CDR3 reads TGTGCCAGCAGCGCGACAGGGATTTGGACAACTAATGAAAAACTGTTTTTT. This sequence encodes CASSATGIWTTNEKLFF.

A word on this clone: The same CDR3 is also encoded by other DNA sequences in this sample. The gene calls are TRBV7-3 and TRBJ1-1; possible D gene TRBD1, 6 bases. CDR3 length equals 13 residues. Per germline, CDR1 SGHTA and CDR2 FQGTGA. Trimming pared 5 bases from V and 1 base from J, leaving 8 bases between. The CDR3, as DNA: TGTGCCAGCAGCCTACAGGGGAACACTGAAGCTTTCTTT. This codes for CASSLQGNTEAFF.

The CDR3 protein is CASSFTSGNSYEQYF. CDR3 sequence (DNA): TGTGCCAGCAGCTTTACTAGCGGGAACTCCTACGAGCAGTACTTC. This chain joins TRBV7-2 and TRBJ2-7, with 10 bases aligning to TRBD2. The trim removed 3 bases at V and 0 bases at J, leaving 2 bases unmatched. The CDR3 length is 15 residues. Germline V gene data show CDR1 as SGHTA and CDR2 as FQGNSA.

The chain carries TRBV5-1 and TRBJ1-2; 11 bases align to TRBD1. Losses at the gene ends were 2 bases for V and 3 bases for J; bases not matched to a gene: 6. Per germline, CDR1 SGHRS and CDR2 YFSETQ. The CDR3 totals 16 residues. The CDR3 coding sequence is TGCGCCAGCAGCTTCCCCTTGGGACAGGGGGACTATGGCTACACCTTC. Amino acid sequence: CASSFPLGQGDYGYTF.

This clone showed up just a few times. CDR3 sequence (DNA): TGTGCCAGCAGTGGACCGTGGAGGGGGAAAGGCAATCAGCCCCAGCATTTT. Translation gives CASSGPWRGKGNQPQHF. The genes are TRBV2 and TRBJ1-5; tentatively, D is TRBD1 (6 bases). The CDR3 has 17 residues. CDR1 is SNHLY, CDR2 FYNNEI, per germline. The V gene lost 4 bases and the J gene lost 2 bases, with 18 bases spanning the gap.

The chain couples TRBV5-5 to TRBJ2-1, with TRBD2 identical over 13 bases. Germline assignment: CDR1 SGHKS and CDR2 YYEKEE (reference sequence). This CDR3 is 15 amino acids long. The V and J ends lost 8 bases and 4 bases, in that order; junction bases with no gene match: 6. CDR3 region: CASMTSGGTYNEQFF. CDR3 bases: TGTGCCAGTATGACTAGCGGGGGGACTTACAATGAGCAGTTCTTC.